This T cell receptor (beta chain) was documented in a study of T cell repertoires in cytomegalovirus infection. In the study overall: It was recently identified HLA-C-restricted and well-studied HLA-B-restricted CMV epitopes that the study used. Public signatures in TCR beta pointed to CMV infection and matching HLA type.

TCRdb recomputed calls from the reads with MiXCR, one row per CDR3 protein. The table lists about 900,000 distinct CDR3 sequences, approximately 31% of them singletons. The CDR3 has 15 amino acids. V was pared by 7 bases and J by 3 bases, with 17 bases between. The germline CDR1 and CDR2 sequences are MNHEY and SVGAGI. Study-level points and caveats: Clonotypes of TCR beta that were HLA-C-restricted and CMV-specific dominated the ex vivo response.

About this clonotype itself: Its matching antigen is unknown.

The sequence derives from a human donor in good health (CMV status not recorded). Some clones in this sample may be carry-over from other donors' samples. The chain employs TRBV6-5 and TRBJ2-3; D is unclear. Material: cultured CD8+ T cells from PBMCs, obtained from culture after CMV antigen stimulation. The CDR3 sequence is CASTPDPFKTDTQYF. CDR3 sequence (DNA): TGTGCCAGCACCCCGGACCCCTTTAAAACAGATACGCAGTATTTT.